Listed below are T cell receptor beta chains from one sample, sequenced in a study of TIL therapy for anti-PD-1-resistant metastatic lung cancer. Assay used: immunoSEQ multiplex PCR; TCRdb lists only in-frame clones, some missing. The sample lists about 44,000 clones; 79% were seen once. The sample was blood, taken at baseline. These receptors came from a man between 65 and 85 years old with non-small cell lung cancer. CDR3s include the opening cysteine and the closing phenylalanine or tryptophan. Fields, in order: CDR3 length, J gene, clone size, D gene, V gene, CDR3 protein, CDR3 DNA. The D gene is left open where the match is weak. Expanded clones are given a class, and other clones once, few, many or no size at all.

16 TRBJ2-2 - TRBD2 TRBV9 CASSPRTSGNTGELFF TGTGCCAGCAGCCCCCGGACTAGCGGTAACACCGGGGAGCTGTTTTTT
14 TRBJ2-1 - TRBD2 TRBV7-3 CASRSTSGSNEQFF TGTGCCAGCAGGTCCACTAGCGGGAGCAATGAGCAGTTCTTC
16 TRBJ2-2 - TRBD2 TRBV9 CASSTRTSGKAGELFF TGTGCCAGCAGCACCCGGACTAGCGGGAAGGCCGGGGAGCTGTTTTTT
14 TRBJ2-3 - - TRBV6-5 CASRSGVRADTQYF TGTGCCAGCAGGTCGGGAGTCCGAGCAGATACGCAGTATTTT
14 TRBJ1-1 - - TRBV11-2 CASSPSGTTVEAFF TGTGCCAGCAGCCCATCCGGGACAACTGTTGAAGCTTTCTTT
17 TRBJ2-2 - - TRBV7-2 CASSYGFASSNTGELFF TGTGCCAGCAGCTATGGATTTGCTAGCTCGAACACCGGGGAGCTGTTTTTT
13 TRBJ2-7 - - TRBV5-4 CASSLDPVYEQYF TGTGCCAGCAGCTTGGACCCGGTCTACGAGCAGTACTTC
14 TRBJ2-7 - TRBD2 TRBV18 CASSPTSGSQEQYF TGTGCCAGCTCACCGACTAGCGGGAGTCAAGAGCAGTACTTC
11 TRBJ1-5 - - TRBV28 CASSKNQPQHF TGTGCCAGCAGTAAGAATCAGCCCCAGCATTTT
17 TRBJ2-1 - - TRBV9 CASSVTTLRQGRNEQFF TGTGCCAGCAGCGTAACCACGCTGCGGCAGGGGAGGAATGAGCAGTTCTTC
16 TRBJ2-6 - - TRBV27 CASSGQTGTGANVLTF TGTGCCAGCAGCGGTCAAACGGGGACTGGGGCCAACGTCCTGACTTTC
17 TRBJ2-2 - TRBD2 TRBV6-4 CASSDSWSSGSSGELFF TGTGCCAGCAGTGACTCGTGGTCCAGCGGGAGCTCCGGGGAGCTGTTTTTT
16 TRBJ2-1 - TRBD2 TRBV7-2 CASSLVGSGRDNEQFF TGTGCCAGCAGCTTAGTTGGTAGCGGGAGAGACAATGAGCAGTTCTTC
14 TRBJ2-1 - - TRBV29-1 CSVESGGPYNEQFF TGCAGCGTTGAATCTGGGGGTCCCTACAATGAGCAGTTCTTC
16 TRBJ2-7 few TRBD2 TRBV5-8 CASSLSGTSDYYEQYF TGTGCCAGCAGCTTAAGCGGGACTAGCGATTACTACGAGCAGTACTTC
15 TRBJ1-5 - TRBD1 TRBV30 CAWSPPDRVFQPQHF TGTGCCTGGAGTCCGCCAGACAGGGTTTTTCAGCCCCAGCATTTT
16 TRBJ2-3 - TRBD1 TRBV5-1 CASSSAGTGNTDTQYF TGCGCCAGCAGCTCAGCCGGGACAGGGAACACAGATACGCAGTATTTT
13 TRBJ2-1 few TRBD1 TRBV7-9 CASRGQEYNEQFF TGTGCCAGCCGGGGACAGGAGTACAATGAGCAGTTCTTC
15 TRBJ2-1 - TRBD2 TRBV7-3 CASSQRLAGGNEQFF TGTGCCAGCAGTCAACGACTAGCGGGAGGGAATGAGCAGTTCTTC
12 TRBJ2-1 once - TRBV9 CASSPLTNEQFF TGTGCCAGCAGCCCTCTTACCAATGAGCAGTTCTTC
14 TRBJ2-7 - - TRBV29-1 CSVEDGRNSYEQYF TGCAGCGTTGAAGATGGACGGAACTCCTACGAGCAGTACTTC
13 TRBJ2-7 few - TRBV5-1 CASSEENSYEQYF TGCGCCAGCAGCGAGGAGAACTCCTACGAGCAGTACTTC
15 TRBJ2-2 - - TRBV2 CASSESGLNTGELFF TGTGCCAGCAGTGAATCAGGGCTGAACACCGGGGAGCTGTTTTTT
18 TRBJ2-4 - TRBD1 TRBV4-1 CASSSEPGQGLTKNIQYF TGCGCCAGCAGCTCGGAGCCGGGACAGGGGTTAACCAAAAACATTCAGTACTTC
16 TRBJ1-5 - TRBD1 TRBV27 CASSFLGGISNQPQHF TGTGCCAGCAGTTTCTTAGGGGGCATAAGCAATCAGCCCCAGCATTTT
16 TRBJ1-4 - - TRBV19 CASRRTFRESNEKLFF TGTGCCAGTAGGCGCACCTTCAGAGAATCTAATGAAAAACTGTTTTTT
14 TRBJ2-7 - TRBD1 TRBV2 CASSGGTGNNEQYF TGTGCCAGCAGTGGTGGGACAGGGAACAACGAGCAGTACTTC
14 TRBJ2-7 few - TRBV27 CASSSDSRMDEQYF TGTGCCAGCAGTTCGGACAGTAGAATGGACGAGCAGTACTTC
14 TRBJ2-7 few TRBD1 TRBV11-1 CASSYGTGVYEQYF TGTGCCAGCAGCTACGGGACAGGGGTCTACGAGCAGTACTTC
15 TRBJ2-7 - - TRBV28 CASRAFVGASYEQYF TGTGCCAGCAGAGCGTTCGTAGGGGCAAGCTACGAGCAGTACTTC
16 TRBJ2-7 - TRBD2 TRBV5-1 CASSSKTSGRKDEQYF TGCGCCAGCAGCTCGAAGACTAGCGGGAGGAAGGACGAGCAGTACTTC
14 TRBJ2-7 - - TRBV5-1 CASSFGDATYEQYF TGCGCCAGCAGCTTCGGGGACGCGACCTACGAGCAGTACTTC
15 TRBJ2-7 few TRBD2 TRBV7-2 CASSLGGTSTYEQYF TGTGCCAGCAGCTTAGGAGGGACTAGCACCTACGAGCAGTACTTC
15 TRBJ2-7 - TRBD1 TRBV29-1 CSVERVAGGYAEQYF TGCAGCGTTGAAAGGGTGGCAGGGGGCTATGCCGAGCAGTACTTC
15 TRBJ2-7 few - TRBV4-1 CASSQELPLNYEQYF TGCGCCAGCAGCCAAGAGTTGCCCTTGAACTACGAGCAGTACTTC
15 TRBJ2-3 - TRBD1 TRBV6-5 CASSPRGRGTDTQYF TGTGCCAGCAGTCCTAGGGGGCGGGGCACAGATACGCAGTATTTT
13 TRBJ1-5 few - TRBV7-9 CAGAGDAGQPQHF TGTGCCGGAGCAGGGGATGCAGGTCAGCCCCAGCATTTT
17 TRBJ2-1 once TRBD1 TRBV9 CASSGPAGTGALKEQFF TGTGCCAGCAGCGGGCCAGCCGGGACAGGGGCGCTTAAGGAGCAGTTCTTC
15 TRBJ1-5 few - TRBV2 CASSEGPYGNQPQHF TGTGCCAGCAGTGAAGGGCCCTATGGCAATCAGCCCCAGCATTTT
16 TRBJ2-2 - - TRBV4-1 CASSQDQRAHTGELFF TGCGCCAGCAGCCAAGATCAACGGGCCCACACCGGGGAGCTGTTTTTT
15 TRBJ1-4 - TRBD1 TRBV5-1 CASSIPGQSNEKLFF TGCGCCAGCAGCATACCGGGACAGAGTAATGAAAAACTGTTTTTT
16 TRBJ2-3 - TRBD2 TRBV5-4 CASSLAEAGGTDTQYF TGTGCCAGCAGCTTGGCCGAAGCGGGAGGGACAGATACGCAGTATTTT
15 TRBJ2-7 few TRBD2 TRBV5-1 CASSLLSGRAYEQYF TGCGCCAGCAGCTTGCTTAGCGGGAGGGCCTACGAGCAGTACTTC
13 TRBJ2-5 - - TRBV6-1 CASSYSLPETQYF TGTGCCAGCAGTTATAGTCTCCCAGAGACCCAGTACTTC
13 TRBJ1-5 - TRBD1 TRBV10-3 CATGTGDSQPQHF TGTGCCACCGGGACAGGGGATTCTCAGCCCCAGCATTTT
20 TRBJ2-3 - - TRBV7-3 CASSLIPSFGSEGNTDTQYF TGTGCCAGCAGCTTAATACCGAGTTTCGGGTCGGAGGGTAACACAGATACGCAGTATTTT
16 TRBJ2-7 - TRBD2 TRBV28 CASSSLSSGSPYEQYF TGTGCCAGCAGTTCGCTCTCAAGCGGGAGCCCCTACGAGCAGTACTTC
14 TRBJ2-2 - - TRBV5-4 CASSLETNTGELFF TGTGCCAGCAGCTTGGAGACCAACACCGGGGAGCTGTTTTTT
14 TRBJ1-4 - - TRBV6-5 CASKSEGRDEKLFF TGTGCCAGCAAATCGGAGGGTCGGGATGAAAAACTGTTTTTT
17 TRBJ1-5 medium-sized - TRBV7-2 CASSPKDGRLRNQPQHF TGTGCCAGCAGCCCGAAGGACGGACGGCTTCGAAATCAGCCCCAGCATTTT
17 TRBJ1-2 - TRBD1 TRBV19 CASSIWTGTLANYGYTF TGTGCCAGTAGTATATGGACAGGGACTTTAGCTAACTATGGCTACACCTTC
12 TRBJ1-5 - - TRBV28 CASNGGAQPQHF TGTGCCAGCAATGGCGGGGCTCAGCCCCAGCATTTT
16 TRBJ1-1 - - TRBV27 CASRLGADIMNTEAFF TGTGCCAGCAGGCTAGGGGCAGATATCATGAACACTGAAGCTTTCTTT
16 TRBJ2-1 - - TRBV23-1 CASSQGHTDCNNEQFF TGCGCCAGCAGTCAAGGGCATACGGACTGTAACAATGAGCAGTTCTTC
16 TRBJ1-2 - - TRBV5-5 CASSSPGTETWYGYTF TGTGCCAGCAGCTCACCGGGAACAGAGACTTGGTATGGCTACACCTTC
18 TRBJ2-3 - - TRBV29-1 CSVEGEWAYHFPSDTQYF TGCAGCGTTGAAGGGGAATGGGCATACCATTTTCCTTCGGATACGCAGTATTTT
16 TRBJ2-5 - TRBD1 TRBV5-1 CASSLAEQGAQETQYF TGCGCCAGCAGCTTGGCGGAACAGGGGGCCCAAGAGACCCAGTACTTC
14 TRBJ2-7 - TRBD2 TRBV7-9 CASSFAGGRYEQYF TGTGCCAGCAGCTTCGCGGGAGGAAGATACGAGCAGTACTTC